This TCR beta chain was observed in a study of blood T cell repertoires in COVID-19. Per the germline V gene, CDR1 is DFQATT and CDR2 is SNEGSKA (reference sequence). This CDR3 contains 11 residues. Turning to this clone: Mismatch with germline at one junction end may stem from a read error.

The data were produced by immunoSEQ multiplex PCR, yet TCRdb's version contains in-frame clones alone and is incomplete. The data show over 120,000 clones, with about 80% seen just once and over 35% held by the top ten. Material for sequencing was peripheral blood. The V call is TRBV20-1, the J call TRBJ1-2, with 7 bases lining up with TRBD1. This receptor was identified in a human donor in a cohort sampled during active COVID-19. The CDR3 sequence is CSASLGQRPPF. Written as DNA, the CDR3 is TGCAGTGCTAGTTTGGGACAGCGGCCACCCTTC.